This T cell receptor (beta chain) stems from a study of PD-L1 blockade in urothelial cancer. About the research overall: Analysis of blood occurred 3 weeks (second dose) and 6 weeks after treatment start. Peripheral blood specimens exhibited a median yield of around 150,000 T cells.

Some clones are missing from TCRdb's copy, which holds only in-frame ones; the method was immunoSEQ multiplex PCR. Here the sample spans approximately 100,000 clones, roughly nine tenths being singletons. Germline CDR1 MDHEN, CDR2 SYDVKM. CDR3 size: 15 residues. The ends were cut back, 5 bases at V and 6 bases at J, with 19 bases in the middle. The receptor was isolated from a woman of 80 years or more with urothelial cancer. The V call is TRBV28, the J call TRBJ1-1, with a weak D call TRBD1 (5 bases). The sample was PBMCs, taken around atezolizumab (anti-PD-L1) treatment. Written as DNA, the CDR3 is TGTGCCAGCAGTCCCCCGGCAGGGCGATGGTCTGAAGCTTTCTTT. It codes for CASSPPAGRWSEAFF.